This T cell receptor (beta chain) stems from a study of T cell responses to AZD1222 COVID-19 vaccine. Note on this clone: Its matching antigen is unknown.

Using immunoSEQ multiplex PCR, the repertoire was profiled, and TCRdb retains in-frame clones only, with some absent. This table holds more than 150,000 clones, 90% found once. Study observations and caveats: Nearly half of spike-specific TCRs reportedly target unmutated variant regions. Once two AZD1222 doses were given, Spike-specific TCR breadth and depth went up. Most donors were white British, females outnumbered males, and clonal diversity was possibly underestimated.

This TCR was sampled from an adult in good health. Sample: peripheral blood, taken on day 0 of AZD1222 vaccination.

The CDR3: CASSLLAGGREQYF. CDR3 bases: TGTGCCAGCAGCTTACTGGCAGGGGGCCGCGAGCAGTACTTC. This sequence joins TRBV5-4 and TRBJ2-7; 8 bases are a match to TRBD1. This CDR3 spans 14 amino acids. The V gene's germline CDR1 is SGHNT and CDR2 YYREEE (reference sequence). The V segment lost 2 bases and the J segment 6 bases; nucleotides outside the gene matches: 7.